Listed here are 19 T cell receptor beta chains from one sample, sequenced in a study of tumor and adjacent non-tumor tissue in lung cancer. RNA was extracted from bulk tissue without any cell sorting. TCRbeta libraries were built with three rounds of nested PCR, modified from ARM-PCR. Via MiXCR, TCRdb re-called the multiplex PCR reads, giving one row per CDR3 protein. The sample comprises about 90,000 distinct CDR3 sequences, roughly 62% of which are singletons, and 15% rests with the top ten. Source material: lung tumor tissue. These receptors all stem from a man in his 70s with non-small cell lung cancer.

On this clonotype: A read error may account for a junction end that differs from germline. The chain has TRBV11-2 and TRBJ2-2; tentative D call: TRBD1 (6 bases). The CDR3 consists of 13 residues. Germline CDR1 SGHAT, CDR2 FQNNGV. CDR3 DNA sequence: TGTGCTAGCAGTTACGACAGGACCGGGGAGCTGTTTTTC. It specifies CASSYDRTGELFF.

Of note for this clonotype: Germline is not matched at one junction end, which may reflect a read error. The chain recombines TRBV20-1 with TRBJ1-5; 7 bases match TRBD1. CDR1 DFQATT and CDR2 SNEGSKA come from the germline V gene (reference sequence). The CDR3 totals 14 residues. The CDR3 loop is CNARDSNSSQPQHF. CDR3 nucleotides: TGCAATGCCAGGGACAGCAATAGCAGTCAGCCCCAGCATTTT.

The chain links TRBV7-8 to TRBJ2-1; D gene unclear. The CDR3 sequence is 16 residues long. Germline V gene sequence: CDR1 SGHVS, CDR2 FQNEAQ. Trimming removed 5 bases at V and 6 bases at J, with 20 bases between. The CDR3 spells CASSPYAKVERNEQFF. In DNA form, the CDR3 reads TGTGCCAGCAGCCCCTACGCTAAGGTGGAACGCAATGAGCAGTTCTTC. The entire variable domain, with the rest obtained from reference TRBV7-8 and TRBJ2-1, is as follows: GAGVSQSPRYKVAKRGQDVALRCDPISGHVSLFWYQQALGQGPEFLTYFQNEAQLDKSGLPSDRFFAERPEGSVSTLKIQRTQQEDSAVYLCASSPYAKVERNEQFFGPGTRLTVL.

This clonotype was picked up many times. The chain carries TRBV6-6 and TRBJ2-1; TRBD1 might be the D (6 bases). Trimming stripped 0 bases from V and 0 bases from J, with 9 bases between. Per the germline V gene, CDR1 is MNHNY and CDR2 is SVGAGI (reference sequence). The CDR3 is made up of 16 amino acids. CDR3 in DNA: TGTGCCAGCAGTTACTCGTGGGGGCGCTCCTACAATGAGCAGTTCTTC. Residues: CASSYSWGRSYNEQFF.

This chain joins TRBV4-2 and TRBJ1-5; 7 nucleotides align to TRBD1. The J call is in doubt because the DNA end fits TRBJ2-3 better. The CDR3 has 17 amino acids. CDR1 and CDR2 (germline): LGHNA, YNFKEQ. The CDR3 loop reads CASSQDRGSRTDGPQYF. The CDR3 DNA follows: TGTGCCAGCAGCCAAGACAGGGGGAGTCGGACGGACGGACCCCAGTATTTT.

The table lists this clonotype with a few counts. The rearrangement uses TRBV7-2 and TRBJ2-7; a weak D match, TRBD1 (6 bases). V was cut by 4 bases and J by 7 bases, with 14 bases left in between. CDR3 length: 13 residues. The germline V gene encodes CDR1 SGHTA and CDR2 FQGNSA. CDR3 in amino acids: CASSYRASGEQYF. Here the CDR3 DNA reads TGTGCCAGCAGCTACAGGGCCAGCGGAGAGCAGTACTTC. Combining the CDR3 with reference TRBV7-2 and TRBJ2-7 gives the whole variable domain GAGVSQSPSNKVTEKGKDVELRCDPISGHTALYWYRQSLGQGLEFLIYFQGNSAPDKSGLPSDRFSAERTGGSVSTLTIQRTQQEDSAVYLCASSYRASGEQYFGPGTRLTVT.

V is TRBV4-1 and J is TRBJ2-6; D uncertain. The CDR3 has 19 residues. The germline V gene has CDR1 MGHRA and CDR2 YSYEKL. The V and J ends lost 0 bases and 5 bases respectively, with 20 bases between them. CDR3 coding DNA: TGCGCCAGCAGCCAAGACCCCGGAACAGCCTCGCCTTGGGCCAACGTCCTGACTTTC. Translating it yields CASSQDPGTASPWANVLTF.

To note about this clonotype: The conserved final phenylalanine or tryptophan is absent from the CDR3, which likely points to a read error. The rearrangement uses TRBV10-3 and TRBJ2-7, with 10 positions matching TRBD2. The CDR3 length is 17 residues. The V and J ends lost 3 bases and 4 bases, in that order; junction bases with no gene match: 12. The germline gives CDR1 ENHRY, CDR2 SYGVKD. This CDR3 is CAISEGVSGRTRYEQYL. The CDR3 coding sequence is TGTGCCATCAGTGAAGGGGTTAGCGGGAGGACCCGGTACGAGCAGTACTTA.

On this clonotype: At one boundary the junction diverges from the germline segment, which might be a read error. The V and J genes are TRBV29-1 and TRBJ2-3; possible D gene TRBD1, 7 bases. This CDR3 has 13 amino acids. The germline V gene has CDR1 SQVTM and CDR2 ANQGSEA. CDR3: CNVVPGGTDMQYF. The CDR3 region has the DNA TGCAACGTTGTTCCAGGGGGGACAGATATGCAGTATTTT.

About this clonotype itself: A read error may produce the germline difference seen at one junction end. The genes are TRBV28 and TRBJ2-7; TRBD1 aligns across 12 bases. Germline CDR1 is MDHEN and CDR2 is SYDVKM. This CDR3 comprises 16 residues. The CDR3 nucleotides read TGTGCCAGCAGTCTCCCCGGGACAGGGGGCGCCTACGAGCGGTACTTC. It is translated as CASSLPGTGGAYERYF. Variable domain in full (rest from reference TRBV28 and TRBJ2-7): DVKVTQSSRYLVKRTGEKVFLECVQDMDHENMFWYRQDPGLGLRLIYFSYDVKMKEKGDIPEGYSVSREKKERFSLILESASTNQTSMYLCASSLPGTGGAYERYFGPGTRLTVT.

This clonotype was recorded at least ten times. CDR3 nucleotides: TGTGCCATCAGTGGACCGGGACAGGGGGCCAACGAGCAGTACTTC. Translating it yields CAISGPGQGANEQYF. The genes are TRBV10-3 and TRBJ2-7; TRBD1 matches 12 bases. CDR1 is ENHRY and CDR2 is SYGVKD in the germline V gene. The CDR3 is 15 residues long. V trimming: 4 bases; J trimming: 5 bases; junction bases outside the gene matches: 6.

Of note for this clonotype: At one end the junction does not follow the germline gene, possibly because of a read error. The chain carries TRBV28 and TRBJ2-2, with a possible D match to TRBD1 (7 bases). Germline-derived CDR1 and CDR2 are MDHEN and SYDVKM. The CDR3 totals 16 residues. Written as DNA, the CDR3 is TGTACCAGCACGATCGGCGGGACAGCGAACACCGGGGAGCTGTTTTTT. Its protein product is CTSTIGGTANTGELFF.

Remarks on this clonotype: A read error is likely, as this CDR3 ends without the conserved phenylalanine or tryptophan. The chain carries TRBV12-3 or TRBV12-4 and TRBJ1-6; D not resolved. This CDR3 has 15 residues. The CDR3 bases are TGTGTCAGCAGCTTAGTATCGCAAGGGCTATCACCCCTCCACGTT. Translated, it gives CVSSLVSQGLSPLHV.

A word on this clonotype: The germline gene is not matched at one end of the junction; a read error may be the cause. The chain links TRBV29-1 to TRBJ1-1, with D possibly matching TRBD1 (5 bases). There are 11 residues in the CDR3. Germline values: CDR1 SQVTM, CDR2 ANQGSEA. The CDR3 spells CSVIRGIEAVF. CDR3 bases: TGCAGCGTTATACGGGGGATTGAAGCTGTCTTT.

The chain recombines TRBV30 with TRBJ2-1, with D perhaps assigned TRBD1 or TRBD2 (6 bases each). Germline-derived CDR1 and CDR2 are GTSNPN and SVGIG (reference sequence). The V and J ends lost 2 bases and 7 bases respectively, with 9 bases between them. This CDR3 contains 12 residues. The CDR3 protein is CAWSRGLNEQFF. The CDR3, as DNA: TGTGCCTGGAGTCGGGGGCTTAATGAGCAGTTCTTC.

J is TRBJ2-7 and V is TRBV20-1; D gene unclear. The germline CDR1 and CDR2 sequences are DFQATT and SNEGSKA (reference sequence). The V end was cut by 5 bases, the J end by 0 bases, with 11 bases between. This CDR3 region has 13 residues. The DNA of the CDR3 is TGCAGTGCTGTGACTCCTACCTCCTACGAGCAGTACTTC. Translated, it gives CSAVTPTSYEQYF.

A note on this clonotype: Relative to the germline gene, one junction end is altered; a read error may explain this. This chain joins TRBV11-2 and TRBJ2-7; unclear D gene. CDR1 SGHAT and CDR2 FQNNGV come from the germline V gene. The CDR3 totals 13 residues. The CDR3 nucleotides read TGTGCCACCAGCTTAGATCCAAGGTACGAACAGTACTTC. Translation: CATSLDPRYEQYF.

The chain joins TRBV6-1 to TRBJ1-5; D is unclear. Per germline, CDR1 MNHNS and CDR2 SASEGT. The V gene lost 4 bases and the J gene lost 5 bases, with 15 bases spanning the gap. The CDR3 loop spans 15 amino acids. The CDR3 loop is CASSVDARVDQPQHF. In DNA, the CDR3 is TGTGCCAGCAGTGTGGACGCACGAGTTGATCAGCCCCAGCATTTT.

Regarding this clonotype: Compared with germline, one end of the junction differs, possibly owing to a read error. This sequence joins TRBV5-5 and TRBJ1-2, with D maybe TRBD1 (5 bases). This CDR3 is 13 amino acids long. CDR1 is SGHKS, CDR2 YYEKEE, per germline (reference sequence). DNA of the CDR3: TGTACCAGCAGCCGGGGGAGGACATGGGGCTACACCTTC. As protein: CTSSRGRTWGYTF.